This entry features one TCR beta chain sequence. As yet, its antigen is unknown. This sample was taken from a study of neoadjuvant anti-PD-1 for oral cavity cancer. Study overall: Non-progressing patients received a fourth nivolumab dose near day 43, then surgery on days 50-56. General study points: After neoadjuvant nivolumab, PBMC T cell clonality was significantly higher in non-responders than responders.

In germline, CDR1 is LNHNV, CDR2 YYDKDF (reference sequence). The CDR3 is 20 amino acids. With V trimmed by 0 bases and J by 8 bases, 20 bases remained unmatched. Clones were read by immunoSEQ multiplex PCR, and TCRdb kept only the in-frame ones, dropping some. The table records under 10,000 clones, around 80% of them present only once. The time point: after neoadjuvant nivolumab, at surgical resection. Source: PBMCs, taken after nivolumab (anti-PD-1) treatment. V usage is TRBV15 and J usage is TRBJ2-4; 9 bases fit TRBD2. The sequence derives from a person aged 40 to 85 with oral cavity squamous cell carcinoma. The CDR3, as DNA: TGTGCCACCAGCAGAGATTCCACGGTTTATAGCGGGGGTCCGGAAGACATTCAGTACTTC. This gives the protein CATSRDSTVYSGGPEDIQYF. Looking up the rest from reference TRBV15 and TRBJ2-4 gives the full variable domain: DAMVIQNPRYQVTQFGKPVTLSCSQTLNHNVMYWYQQKSSQAPKLLFHYYDKDFNNEADTPDNFQSRRPNTSFCFLDIRSPGLGDTAMYLCATSRDSTVYSGGPEDIQYFGAGTRLSVL.